A selection of T cell receptor beta chains follows, all from one sample in a study of cytomegalovirus exposure and HLA in healthy donors. The table came from immunoSEQ multiplex PCR; TCRdb's copy has only in-frame clones and leaves some out. In the table there are 250,000 to 350,000 clones, approximately 88% of which are singletons. Source material: PBMCs. The source is a young man in good health and CMV-seronegative. The CDR3 runs from the conserved cysteine through the conserved F or W. The order of the fields is clone size, D gene, J gene, V gene, CDR3 DNA, CDR3 protein. D genes are given only for firm matches. Only part of the rows carry a size: once, few, many, or a class if the clone is expanded.

clone_size: NA; d_call: TRBD1; j_call: TRBJ2-2; v_call: TRBV4-2; cdr3_nt: TGTGCCAGCAGCCCGAACACAGGGGGTCGTGGTACCGGGGAGCTGTTTTTT; cdr3_aa: CASSPNTGGRGTGELFF
clone_size: NA; d_call: TRBD2; j_call: TRBJ2-1; v_call: TRBV4-2; cdr3_nt: TGTGCCAGCAGCCACCGAATAGCGGGGGGGGCCTACAATGAGCAGTTCTTC; cdr3_aa: CASSHRIAGGAYNEQFF
clone_size: NA; d_call: NA; j_call: TRBJ2-1; v_call: TRBV28; cdr3_nt: TGTGCCAGCAGTTTGGGGGGAGGACTCCCATCCTACAATGAGCAGTTCTTC; cdr3_aa: CASSLGGGLPSYNEQFF
clone_size: NA; d_call: TRBD1; j_call: TRBJ2-7; v_call: TRBV7-2; cdr3_nt: TGTGCCAGCAGCTACCGACAGGGGACGAGGTACGAGCAGTACTTC; cdr3_aa: CASSYRQGTRYEQYF
clone_size: NA; d_call: NA; j_call: TRBJ1-1; v_call: TRBV30; cdr3_nt: TGTGCCTGGAGTGTACGGGGGTACACTGAAGCTTTCTTT; cdr3_aa: CAWSVRGYTEAFF
clone_size: NA; d_call: NA; j_call: TRBJ2-3; v_call: TRBV21-1; cdr3_nt: TGTGCCAGCAGAGATCGGGGGACAGATACGCAGTATTTT; cdr3_aa: CASRDRGTDTQYF
clone_size: NA; d_call: TRBD2; j_call: TRBJ2-3; v_call: TRBV5-6; cdr3_nt: TGTGCCAGCAGCTTGAGTTCTAGCGGGGGGGCAAATACGCAGTATTTT; cdr3_aa: CASSLSSSGGANTQYF
clone_size: NA; d_call: TRBD2; j_call: TRBJ2-2; v_call: TRBV9; cdr3_nt: TGTGCCAGCAGCTTCGGACTAGCGAACACCGGGGAGCTGTTTTTT; cdr3_aa: CASSFGLANTGELFF
clone_size: NA; d_call: TRBD1; j_call: TRBJ2-1; v_call: TRBV14; cdr3_nt: TGTGCCAGCAGCCAAGAGGGCGGGACAGGCAAAGCCTACAATGAGCAGTTCTTC; cdr3_aa: CASSQEGGTGKAYNEQFF
clone_size: NA; d_call: TRBD1; j_call: TRBJ2-7; v_call: TRBV19; cdr3_nt: TGTGCCAGTAGTAAAGGGACAGGGAACTACGAGCAGTACTTC; cdr3_aa: CASSKGTGNYEQYF
clone_size: NA; d_call: TRBD2; j_call: TRBJ2-7; v_call: TRBV11-2; cdr3_nt: TGTGCCAGCAGCTTAGCCCTTAGCGGGGGGGGCTATTGGGACTACGAGCAGTACTTC; cdr3_aa: CASSLALSGGGYWDYEQYF
clone_size: NA; d_call: NA; j_call: TRBJ1-2; v_call: TRBV10-3; cdr3_nt: TGTGCCATCAGTGTAGCAGCGGGGGGTAACTATGGCTACACCTTC; cdr3_aa: CAISVAAGGNYGYTF
clone_size: NA; d_call: NA; j_call: TRBJ2-7; v_call: TRBV6-5; cdr3_nt: TGTGCCAGCAGTTACGACAGCATTTCCACCTCCTACGAGCAGTACTTC; cdr3_aa: CASSYDSISTSYEQYF
clone_size: NA; d_call: TRBD1; j_call: TRBJ1-6; v_call: TRBV6-5; cdr3_nt: TGTGCCAGCAGTTACGGACAGGGAGGGAGGAATTCACCCCTCCACTTT; cdr3_aa: CASSYGQGGRNSPLHF
clone_size: NA; d_call: TRBD2; j_call: TRBJ2-5; v_call: TRBV7-9; cdr3_nt: TGTGCCAGCAGCTTAGGGATTCAAGCGGGGGGGCCAGAGACCCAGTACTTC; cdr3_aa: CASSLGIQAGGPETQYF
clone_size: NA; d_call: NA; j_call: TRBJ2-4; v_call: TRBV13; cdr3_nt: TGTGCCAGCAGCTTGACAGCAACTAAAAACATTCAGTACTTC; cdr3_aa: CASSLTATKNIQYF
clone_size: once; d_call: NA; j_call: TRBJ1-4; v_call: TRBV4-3; cdr3_nt: TGCGCCAGCAGCCAAGTTATCCCGACAGCTAATGAAAAACTGTTTTTT; cdr3_aa: CASSQVIPTANEKLFF
clone_size: few; d_call: TRBD1; j_call: TRBJ2-7; v_call: TRBV2; cdr3_nt: TGTGCCAGCAGTGGGGGGTTAGGACAGGGAACAGAAGAGCAGTACTTC; cdr3_aa: CASSGGLGQGTEEQYF
clone_size: NA; d_call: NA; j_call: TRBJ1-6; v_call: TRBV5-5; cdr3_nt: TGTGCCAGCAGCTTGTGGGGCTTGGATTCACCCCTCCACTTT; cdr3_aa: CASSLWGLDSPLHF
clone_size: NA; d_call: NA; j_call: TRBJ2-1; v_call: TRBV4-1; cdr3_nt: TGCGCCAGCAGCCAAGGATCTTCAGCGGGTGAGCAGTTCTTC; cdr3_aa: CASSQGSSAGEQFF
clone_size: once; d_call: TRBD1; j_call: TRBJ1-2; v_call: TRBV6-5; cdr3_nt: TGTGCCAGCAGAAACAGGGGGGTCGAGGGCTACACCTTC; cdr3_aa: CASRNRGVEGYTF
clone_size: few; d_call: NA; j_call: TRBJ1-6; v_call: TRBV19; cdr3_nt: TGTGCCAGTAGTATAGCGAGGAGCTCCTATAATTCACCCCTCCACTTT; cdr3_aa: CASSIARSSYNSPLHF
clone_size: NA; d_call: NA; j_call: TRBJ1-2; v_call: TRBV5-1; cdr3_nt: TGCGCCAGCAGCTTAGGGGCCGGGCCCGCCTTC; cdr3_aa: CASSLGAGPAF
clone_size: once; d_call: TRBD1; j_call: TRBJ1-5; v_call: TRBV4-2; cdr3_nt: TGTGCCAGCAGCCAGGAGGGACAGGGTAGCAATCAGCCCCAGCATTTT; cdr3_aa: CASSQEGQGSNQPQHF
clone_size: once; d_call: NA; j_call: TRBJ1-2; v_call: TRBV27; cdr3_nt: TGTGCCAGCAGTTTAGGGGCTGACTATGGCTACACCTTC; cdr3_aa: CASSLGADYGYTF
clone_size: NA; d_call: NA; j_call: TRBJ1-4; v_call: TRBV7-8; cdr3_nt: TGTGCCAGCAGTTCCGGGCTACAGGCGACCACAACTAATGAAAAACTGTTTTTT; cdr3_aa: CASSSGLQATTTNEKLFF
clone_size: NA; d_call: TRBD1; j_call: TRBJ1-2; v_call: TRBV11-2; cdr3_nt: TGTGCCAGCAGCCCCGGGACAGGGCTCGGCTACACCTTC; cdr3_aa: CASSPGTGLGYTF